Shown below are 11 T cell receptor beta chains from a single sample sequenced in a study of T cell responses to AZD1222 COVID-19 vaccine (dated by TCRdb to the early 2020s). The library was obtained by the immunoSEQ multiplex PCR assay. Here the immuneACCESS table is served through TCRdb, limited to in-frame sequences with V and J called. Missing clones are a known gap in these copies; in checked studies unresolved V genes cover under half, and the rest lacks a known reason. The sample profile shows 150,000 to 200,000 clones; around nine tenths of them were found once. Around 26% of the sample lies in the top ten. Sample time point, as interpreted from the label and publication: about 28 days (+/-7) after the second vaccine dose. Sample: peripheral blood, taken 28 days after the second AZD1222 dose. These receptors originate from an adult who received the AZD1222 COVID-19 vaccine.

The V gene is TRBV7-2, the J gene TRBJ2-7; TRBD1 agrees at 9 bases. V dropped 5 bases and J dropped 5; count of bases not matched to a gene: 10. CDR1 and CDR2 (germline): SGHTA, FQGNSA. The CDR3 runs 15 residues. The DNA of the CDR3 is TGTGCCAGCAGCCGTACCGGGACAGGGCTGGACGAGCAGTACTTC. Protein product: CASSRTGTGLDEQYF.

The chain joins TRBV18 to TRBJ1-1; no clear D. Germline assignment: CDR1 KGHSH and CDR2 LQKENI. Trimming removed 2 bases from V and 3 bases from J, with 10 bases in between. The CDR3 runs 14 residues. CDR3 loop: CASSPGQIYTEAFF. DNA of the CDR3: TGTGCCAGCTCACCAGGGCAGATATACACTGAAGCTTTCTTT.

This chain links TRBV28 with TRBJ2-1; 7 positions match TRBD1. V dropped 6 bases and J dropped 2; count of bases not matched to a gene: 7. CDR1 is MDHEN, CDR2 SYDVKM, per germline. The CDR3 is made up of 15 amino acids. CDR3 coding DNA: TGTGCCAGCAGGAATGACAGGGCAACCTACAATGAGCAGTTCTTC. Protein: CASRNDRATYNEQFF.

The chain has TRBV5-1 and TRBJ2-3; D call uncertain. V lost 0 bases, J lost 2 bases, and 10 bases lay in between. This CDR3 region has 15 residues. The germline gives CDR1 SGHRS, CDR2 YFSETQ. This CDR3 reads CASSLAVYNTDTQYF. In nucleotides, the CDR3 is TGCGCCAGCAGCTTGGCCGTCTATAACACAGATACGCAGTATTTT.

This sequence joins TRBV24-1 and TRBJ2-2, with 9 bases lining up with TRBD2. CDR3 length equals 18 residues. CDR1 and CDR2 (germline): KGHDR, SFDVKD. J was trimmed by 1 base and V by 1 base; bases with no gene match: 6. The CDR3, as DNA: TGTGCCACCAGTGATTTCGCTACTAGCGGGCAGAACACCGGGGAGCTGTTTTTT. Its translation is CATSDFATSGQNTGELFF.

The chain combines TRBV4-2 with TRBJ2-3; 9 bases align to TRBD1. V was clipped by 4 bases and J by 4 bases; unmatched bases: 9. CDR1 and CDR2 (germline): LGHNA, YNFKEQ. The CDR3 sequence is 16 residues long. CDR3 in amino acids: CASSPGTGQVADTQYF. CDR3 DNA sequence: TGTGCCAGCAGCCCAGGGACAGGGCAAGTGGCAGATACGCAGTATTTT.

The CDR3 DNA is TGTGCCAGCAGTTTAGGAGACAGGCTCAATCAGCCCCAGCATTTT. Its translation is CASSLGDRLNQPQHF. The V and J genes are TRBV28 and TRBJ1-5; D is possibly TRBD1 (6 bases). This CDR3 is built from 15 residues. V was clipped by 2 bases and J by 3 bases, with 11 bases between them. Germline CDR1 MDHEN, CDR2 SYDVKM.

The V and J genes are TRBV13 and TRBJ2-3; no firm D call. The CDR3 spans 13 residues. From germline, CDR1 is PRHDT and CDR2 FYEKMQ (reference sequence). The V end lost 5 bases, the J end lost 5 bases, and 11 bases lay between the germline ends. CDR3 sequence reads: CASSLQGRDTQYF. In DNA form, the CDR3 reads TGTGCCAGCAGCCTACAAGGGCGAGATACGCAGTATTTT.

The CDR3 coding sequence is TGTGCCAGTAGTAACCCGAGACTAGCGGGAGAAGCGCAGTATTTT. The encoded protein is CASSNPRLAGEAQYF. This chain connects TRBV19 to TRBJ2-3, with 12 bases aligning to TRBD2. The trim removed 4 bases at V and 10 bases at J, leaving 9 bases unmatched. The germline V gene encodes CDR1 LNHDA and CDR2 SQIVND (reference sequence). The CDR3 runs 15 residues.

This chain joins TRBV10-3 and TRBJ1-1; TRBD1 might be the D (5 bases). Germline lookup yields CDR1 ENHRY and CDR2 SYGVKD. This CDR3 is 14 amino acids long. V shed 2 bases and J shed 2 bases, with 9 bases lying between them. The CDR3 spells CAISEQGENTEAFF. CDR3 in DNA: TGTGCCATCAGTGAGCAAGGGGAAAACACTGAAGCTTTCTTT.

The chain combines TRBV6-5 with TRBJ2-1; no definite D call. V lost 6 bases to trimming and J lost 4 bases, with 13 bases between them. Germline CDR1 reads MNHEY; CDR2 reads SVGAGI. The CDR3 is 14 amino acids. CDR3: CASRQMGSYNEQFF. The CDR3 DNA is TGTGCCAGCAGACAGATGGGCTCTTACAATGAGCAGTTCTTC.